This T cell receptor beta chain derives from a study of blood T cells in healthy people across ages. A second PCR, run for about 7 to 11 cycles, used a sample-barcoded 5' primer plus a J-beta primer mix. TCRdb ran MiXCR on the 5' RACE reads and lists one entry per CDR3 protein. The sample lists about 570,000 distinct CDR3 sequences, around 27% occurring once. CDR1 and CDR2 from the germline V gene are SGHRS and YFSETQ. CDR3 length: 13 amino acids. V lost 0 bases, J lost 7 bases, and 11 bases lay in between. These data were also reused for a study on T cells of mothers and their children. That study reports: A few healthy Caucasian mothers and their six children donated. Once extracted, all RNA went into cDNA synthesis at around 1.5 ug per 15 ul.

The gene calls are TRBV5-1 and TRBJ2-7, with unresolved D. The source is a boy between 2 and 10 years old in good health. The sample was blood. This CDR3 is CASSLVGVWEQYF. The DNA for the CDR3 is TGCGCCAGCAGCTTGGTTGGGGTATGGGAGCAGTACTTC.